One sample yielded the 21 T cell receptor beta chains listed below, sequenced in a study of blood T cell repertoires in COVID-19. Method: immunoSEQ multiplex PCR; TCRdb's copy keeps in-frame clones and lacks some. The sample holds under 150,000 clones, around four fifths seen once. Material: peripheral blood. The receptors come from a middle-aged woman with acute or convalescent COVID-19.

The rearrangement links TRBV3-1 (or the pseudogene TRBV3-2) to TRBJ1-4; no reliable D call. Trimming removed 2 bases at V and 0 bases at J, with 13 bases between. Germline CDR1 LGHDT, CDR2 YNNKEL (reference sequence). The CDR3 length is 17 residues. The CDR3 sequence: CASSQLRDEATNEKLFF. CDR3 coding DNA: TGTGCCAGCAGCCAATTGAGAGACGAGGCAACTAATGAAAAACTGTTTTTT.

The rearrangement links TRBV30 to TRBJ1-6, with 7 bases identical to TRBD1. After removal of 2 bases from V and 6 bases from J, the junction contained 7 bases not matched to a gene. The CDR3 spans 15 residues. Germline V gene sequence: CDR1 GTSNPN, CDR2 SVGIG (reference sequence). CDR3 nucleotides: TGTGCCTGGAGTTACAGGGACAGAACTAATTCACCCCTCCACTTT. This gives the protein CAWSYRDRTNSPLHF.

The chain combines TRBV18 with TRBJ1-2; the match to TRBD1 covers 8 bases. The CDR3 has 15 residues. V trimming: 4 bases; J trimming: 5 bases; junction bases outside the gene matches: 9. The germline V gene encodes CDR1 KGHSH and CDR2 LQKENI. The chain's CDR3 is CASSLTTGQEYGYTF. Written as DNA, the CDR3 is TGTGCCAGCTCACTGACAACGGGACAGGAGTATGGCTACACCTTC.

The J gene is TRBJ2-2, the V gene TRBV24-1; 9 bases map to TRBD1. J lost 4 bases, V lost 4 bases, and 9 bases had no gene match. The germline gives CDR1 KGHDR, CDR2 SFDVKD. The CDR3 runs 17 residues. The CDR3 protein is CATSESPGQGSTGELFF. The CDR3 DNA reads TGTGCCACCAGTGAAAGCCCGGGACAGGGTTCCACCGGGGAGCTGTTTTTT.

This clone was picked up a small number of times. The rearrangement joins TRBV5-1 to TRBJ1-2; D might be TRBD1 (6 bases). The CDR3 is made up of 14 amino acids. CDR1 and CDR2 (germline): SGHRS, YFSETQ. Trimming shortened V by 4 bases and J by 4 bases, and 14 bases separated the two germline ends. The CDR3, as DNA: TGCGCCAGCAGCCCTAGGGGGACCCTCTATGGCTACACCTTC. Amino acids: CASSPRGTLYGYTF.

The rearrangement joins TRBV6-5 to TRBJ1-1; possible D gene TRBD1, 5 bases. CDR3 length: 16 amino acids. With 0 bases removed from V and 0 bases from J, the gap between germline ends came to 11 bases. Germline V gene sequence: CDR1 MNHEY, CDR2 SVGAGI. As DNA, the CDR3 is TGTGCCAGCAGTTACTCGGCTAGGGGCTTGAACACTGAAGCTTTCTTT. Translating it yields CASSYSARGLNTEAFF.

V is TRBV30 and J is TRBJ1-3, with D tentatively TRBD1 (5 bases). V was shortened by 2 bases and J by 0 bases, with 17 bases between the two germline ends. The CDR3 is 17 amino acids. Germline CDR1 and CDR2: GTSNPN and SVGIG (reference sequence). CDR3 coding DNA: TGTGCCTGGAGTACCCAACTTGGGGACTACTCTGGAAACACCATATATTTT. Protein product: CAWSTQLGDYSGNTIYF.

The chain has TRBV5-8 and TRBJ1-3; D might be TRBD1 (5 bases). The CDR3 is 16 amino acids. Germline loops: CDR1 SGHTS, CDR2 YDEGEE. The germline V and J ends were trimmed by 0 bases and 2 bases, with 12 bases remaining between them. The CDR3 spells CASSLAAGSAGNTIYF. The CDR3 DNA sequence: TGTGCCAGCAGCTTGGCGGCAGGGTCGGCTGGAAACACCATATATTTT.

The table lists this clone with a count of one. The gene calls are TRBV7-3 and TRBJ2-1; D perhaps matches TRBD1 (6 bases). Trimming cost V 0 bases and J 8 bases, with 17 bases left between them. The CDR3 extends over 16 amino acids. From germline, CDR1 is SGHTA and CDR2 FQGTGA. In DNA, the CDR3 is TGTGCCAGCAGCTTAACGGCAGGGGCCCCTAGGTATGAGCAGTTCTTC. As protein: CASSLTAGAPRYEQFF.

This chain joins TRBV19 and TRBJ2-2; 9 bases align to TRBD1. This CDR3 is 16 amino acids long. Germline loops: CDR1 LNHDA, CDR2 SQIVND (reference sequence). V dropped 9 bases and J dropped 1; count of bases not matched to a gene: 9. CDR3 bases: TGTGCCAGCTTCAACCGACAGGGGGGGAACACCGGGGAGCTGTTTTTT. Translated, it gives CASFNRQGGNTGELFF.

This clone was recorded a few times. This rearrangement joins TRBV25-1 to TRBJ1-2; no reliable D call. Deletions cut 3 bases from V and 4 bases from J, with 9 bases between. This CDR3 has 13 amino acids. Germline V gene data show CDR1 as MGHDK and CDR2 as SYGVNS. The CDR3 bases are TGTGCCAGCAGTGATCAGGCTCGCTATGGCTACACCTTC. It yields the protein CASSDQARYGYTF.

The chain recombines TRBV5-1 with TRBJ1-6; 7 bases map to TRBD1. V lost 3 bases to trimming and J lost 7 bases; unmatched junction nucleotides: 10. The germline V gene has CDR1 SGHRS and CDR2 YFSETQ. The CDR3 runs 16 residues. CDR3: CASSSTRTGPNSPLHF. The CDR3 DNA follows: TGCGCCAGCAGCTCTACTCGGACAGGCCCAAATTCACCCCTCCACTTT. Looking up the rest from reference TRBV5-1 and TRBJ1-6 gives the full variable domain: KAGVTQTPRYLIKTRGQQVTLSCSPISGHRSVSWYQQTPGQGLQFLFEYFSETQRNKGNFPGRFSGRQFSNSRSEMNVSTLELGDSALYLCASSSTRTGPNSPLHFGNGTRLTVT.

The J gene is TRBJ2-5, the V gene TRBV30; D might be TRBD2 (5 bases). V lost 2 bases, J lost 5 bases, and 6 bases lay in between. The length of the CDR3 is 11 residues. Per germline, CDR1 GTSNPN and CDR2 SVGIG (reference sequence). In DNA, the CDR3 is TGTGCCTGGAGTTGGAGGGAGACCCAGTACTTC. Amino acid sequence: CAWSWRETQYF. Filled out from reference TRBV30 and TRBJ2-5, the complete variable domain reads SQTIHQWPATLVQPVGSPLSLECTVEGTSNPNLYWYRQAAGRGLQLLFYSVGIGQISSEVPQNLSASRPQDRQFILSSKKLLLSDSGFYLCAWSWRETQYFGPGTRLLVL.

The V call is TRBV11-2, the J call TRBJ2-7, with a tentative D call TRBD2 (6 bases). Per the germline V gene, CDR1 is SGHAT and CDR2 is FQNNGV. This CDR3 comprises 15 residues. V dropped 1 base and J dropped 3 bases, with 13 bases sitting between them. The CDR3 is CASSLAVGGVYEQYF. For the CDR3, the DNA is TGTGCCAGCAGCTTAGCGGTCGGGGGTGTCTACGAGCAGTACTTC.

The chain couples TRBV9 to TRBJ1-4; tentative D call: TRBD1 (6 bases). Looked up from germline, CDR1 is SGDLS and CDR2 is YYNGEE. V dropped 3 bases and J dropped 3 bases, with 12 bases sitting between them. The CDR3 consists of 15 residues. The CDR3 DNA is TGTGCCAGCAGCGCTCAGGACAGACCTAATGAAAAACTGTTTTTT. Amino acids: CASSAQDRPNEKLFF.

The rearrangement links TRBV19 to TRBJ2-6; D is unresolved. V was trimmed by 4 bases and J by 1 base, leaving 11 bases between them. CDR1 is LNHDA, CDR2 SQIVND, per germline (reference sequence). This CDR3 is built from 16 residues. The CDR3 bases are TGTGCCAGTAGTACCCCCCAGTTTTCTGGGGCCAACGTCCTGACTTTC. Protein: CASSTPQFSGANVLTF.

V and J are TRBV7-2 and TRBJ1-1; TRBD1 might be the D (5 bases). CDR3 length equals 13 residues. Germline values: CDR1 SGHTA, CDR2 FQGNSA. V was shortened by 4 bases and J by 3 bases, with 9 bases between the two germline ends. The CDR3 DNA sequence: TGTGCCAGCAGCTGGGGGGTTTACACTGAAGCTTTCTTT. Its translation is CASSWGVYTEAFF. The entire variable domain, with the rest obtained from reference TRBV7-2 and TRBJ1-1, is as follows: GAGVSQSPSNKVTEKGKDVELRCDPISGHTALYWYRQSLGQGLEFLIYFQGNSAPDKSGLPSDRFSAERTGGSVSTLTIQRTQQEDSAVYLCASSWGVYTEAFFGQGTRLTVV.

The chain has TRBV4-1 and TRBJ2-6; TRBD2 is a possible D gene (7 bases). The CDR3 is 17 amino acids. Germline CDR1 is MGHRA and CDR2 is YSYEKL. V dropped 6 bases and J dropped 0 bases, with 15 bases sitting between them. CDR3 amino acids: CASRWGGTISGANVLTF. DNA for the CDR3: TGCGCCAGCAGATGGGGGGGCACGATCTCTGGGGCCAACGTCCTGACTTTC.

The chain is built from TRBV6-5 and TRBJ1-2; D unresolved. Germline CDR1 is MNHEY and CDR2 is SVGAGI. V lost 6 bases to trimming and J lost 7 bases, with 18 bases between them. CDR3 length: 14 residues. Here the CDR3 reads CASRGGPGSIGYTF. The CDR3 DNA follows: TGTGCCAGCAGAGGAGGGCCGGGATCGATTGGCTACACCTTC.

This clone was seen a few times. This chain links TRBV6-5 with TRBJ1-2; 7 bases fit TRBD1. Trimming cost V 5 bases and J 13 bases; bases outside gene matches: 10. CDR1 is MNHEY, CDR2 SVGAGI, per germline. The CDR3 runs to 12 residues. This chain's CDR3 is CASSKLSGQSTF. In DNA, the CDR3 is TGTGCCAGCAGTAAATTATCGGGACAGTCCACCTTC.

The chain carries TRBV4-1 and TRBJ1-5; D remains unclear. The CDR3 is made up of 20 amino acids. The V end was cut by 4 bases, the J end by 0 bases, with 25 bases between. CDR1 and CDR2 from the germline V gene are MGHRA and YSYEKL. The CDR3 DNA follows: TGCGCCAGCAGCCCGCGGGAAAGGTACAATAGAGGAAATAGCAATCAGCCCCAGCATTTT. Amino acid sequence: CASSPRERYNRGNSNQPQHF.